What follows is one T cell receptor beta chain and its context. This record belongs to a study of blood T cells in healthy people across ages. Primers used in a second PCR of about 6 to 11 cycles were a sample-barcoded 5' primer and a J-beta primer mix. TCRdb re-analysed the 5' RACE reads in MiXCR, keeping a single row per CDR3 protein. The sample holds about 680,000 distinct CDR3 sequences; approximately 49% are singletons and the top ten take 25% to 35%. Per germline, CDR1 SGHTA and CDR2 FQGNSA. J gave up 8 bases and V 3 bases, and 6 bases lay outside the gene matches. The CDR3 contains 15 residues.

This clonotype originated in a woman aged 60-75 years in good health. The chain carries TRBV7-2 and TRBJ2-1, with 11 bases lining up with TRBD2. The sequenced sample consisted of blood. The CDR3 nucleotides read TGTGCCAGCAGCTTGGGTCTAGCGGGAGGCTATGAGCAGTTCTTC. Protein product: CASSLGLAGGYEQFF.